This T cell receptor (beta chain) was identified in a study of cytomegalovirus exposure and HLA in healthy donors. Notes on the study in general: In an earlier analysis, about 87% or about 30%: the productive usage of most TCR beta V segments. A later analysis showed HLA-associated TCR beta chains outstripping equally common others in clonal expansion. TCR sequences were mostly rare, though some public TCRs occurred in many donors. Most likely, a cluster of highly shared sequence variants arose as a sequencing artifact.

Of note for this clone: Its antigen is unknown.

In the PCR, 60 Vbeta and 13 Jbeta primers were used. Sequenced by immunoSEQ multiplex PCR; TCRdb stores in-frame clones only, minus some. The data show 100,000 to 150,000 clones, and the top ten clones hold 2.5% to 3%. Germline V gene lookup returns CDR1 SGHRS and CDR2 YFSETQ. V was pared by 4 bases and J by 4 bases, with 10 bases of the junction left unmatched. The CDR3 totals 16 residues. The specimen was PBMCs. The gene calls are TRBV5-1 and TRBJ1-5, with TRBD1 matching 8 bases. The clonotype was recovered from a man aged 25-40 years in good health and CMV-seronegative. CDR3 protein: CASSRTTGDKNQPQHF. The CDR3 DNA is TGCGCCAGCAGCCGGACGACAGGGGATAAAAATCAGCCCCAGCATTTT.